The 3 T cell receptor beta chains given below trace back to one sample, sequenced in a study of CD8 T cells in Susac syndrome. RNA totalling roughly 0.45 to 1 ug underwent reverse transcription with random hexamers. MiXCR, run by TCRdb on the immunoSEQ multiplex PCR reads, gives a single entry per CDR3 protein. Here the sample spans about 430,000 distinct CDR3 sequences, about 85% being singletons. The specimen sequenced was CD8+ T cells from PBMCs. The receptors come from a human donor with multiple sclerosis.

This clonotype was seen a single time. CDR3 in amino acids: CASRPDLNENTEAFF. The CDR3, as DNA: TGTGCCAGCAGGCCCGACCTGAACGAGAACACTGAAGCTTTCTTT. The J gene is TRBJ1-1, the V gene TRBV6-1; D gene ambiguous. The V gene's germline CDR1 is MNHNS and CDR2 SASEGT. The CDR3 runs 15 residues. Trimming removed 6 bases from V and 1 base from J, with 15 bases in between.

The chain joins TRBV4-1 to TRBJ1-1, with 11 bases that match TRBD1. J was trimmed by 3 bases and V by 1 base; bases with no gene match: 7. The CDR3 extends over 17 amino acids. CDR1 MGHRA and CDR2 YSYEKL come from the germline V gene. The CDR3 reads CASSQVGLGQGDTEAFF. Here the CDR3 DNA reads TGCGCCAGCAGCCAAGTGGGCCTGGGACAGGGGGACACTGAAGCTTTCTTT.

V gene TRBV6-5 combines with J gene TRBJ1-2; the match to TRBD1 covers 10 bases. Germline assignment: CDR1 MNHEY and CDR2 SVGAGI. V dropped 3 bases and J dropped 3; count of bases not matched to a gene: 7. This CDR3 comprises 16 residues. CDR3 coding DNA: TGTGCCAGCAGTTATGGAGACAGGGGGCCCGACTATGGCTACACCTTC. Translation: CASSYGDRGPDYGYTF.